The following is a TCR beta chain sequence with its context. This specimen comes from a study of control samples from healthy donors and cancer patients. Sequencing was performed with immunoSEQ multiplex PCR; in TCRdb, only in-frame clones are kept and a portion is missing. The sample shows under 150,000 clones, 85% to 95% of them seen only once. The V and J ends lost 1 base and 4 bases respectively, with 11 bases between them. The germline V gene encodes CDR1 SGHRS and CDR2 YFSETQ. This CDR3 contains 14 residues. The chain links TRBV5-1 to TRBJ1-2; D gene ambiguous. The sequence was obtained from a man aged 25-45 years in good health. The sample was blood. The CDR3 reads CASSLSRQSYGYTF. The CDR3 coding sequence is TGCGCCAGCAGCTTGTCGCGACAATCCTATGGCTACACCTTC.